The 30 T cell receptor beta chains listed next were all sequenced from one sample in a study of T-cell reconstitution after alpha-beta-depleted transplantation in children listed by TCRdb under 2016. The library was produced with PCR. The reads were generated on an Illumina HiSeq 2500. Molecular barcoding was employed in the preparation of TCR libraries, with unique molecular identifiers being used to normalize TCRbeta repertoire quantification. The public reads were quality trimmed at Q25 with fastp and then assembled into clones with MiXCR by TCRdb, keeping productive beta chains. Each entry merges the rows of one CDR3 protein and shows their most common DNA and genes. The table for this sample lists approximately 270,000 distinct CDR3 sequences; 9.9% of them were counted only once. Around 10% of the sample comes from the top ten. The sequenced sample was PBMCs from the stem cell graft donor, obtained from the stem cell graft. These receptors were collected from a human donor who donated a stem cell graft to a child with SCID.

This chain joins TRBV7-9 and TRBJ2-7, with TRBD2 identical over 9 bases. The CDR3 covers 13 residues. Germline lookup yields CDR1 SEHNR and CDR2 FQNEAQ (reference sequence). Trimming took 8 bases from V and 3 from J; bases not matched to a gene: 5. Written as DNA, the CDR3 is TGTGCCAGCTCGGCGGGAGGGAACTACGAGCAGTACTTC. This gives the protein CASSAGGNYEQYF.

The CDR3 nucleotides read TGTGCCAGCAGCGCCGCCGGAAGGGGGGGGCCCTCCTACAATGAGCAGTTCTTC. Its protein product is CASSAAGRGGPSYNEQFF. The chain joins TRBV9 to TRBJ2-1, with TRBD2 as a possible D gene (7 bases). CDR3 size: 18 residues. Germline CDR1 and CDR2: SGDLS and YYNGEE. V shed 3 bases and J shed 0 bases, with 19 bases lying between them.

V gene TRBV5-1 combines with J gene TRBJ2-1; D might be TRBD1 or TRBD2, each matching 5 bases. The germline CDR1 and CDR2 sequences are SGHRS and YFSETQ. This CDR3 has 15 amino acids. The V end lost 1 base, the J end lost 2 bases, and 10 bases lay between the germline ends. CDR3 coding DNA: TGCGCCAGCAGCTTGTTGGGGGTCACCTACAATGAGCAGTTCTTC. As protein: CASSLLGVTYNEQFF.

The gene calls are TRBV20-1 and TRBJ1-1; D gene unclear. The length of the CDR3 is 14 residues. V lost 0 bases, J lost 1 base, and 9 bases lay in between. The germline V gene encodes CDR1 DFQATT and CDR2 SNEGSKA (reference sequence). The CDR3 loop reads CSARDYRKNTEAFF. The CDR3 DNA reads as TGCAGTGCTAGAGACTACAGAAAGAACACTGAAGCTTTCTTT.

In nucleotides, the CDR3 is TGTGCCAGTAAGTCAGGGCCTTGGAATGAGCAGTTCTTC. This gives the protein CASKSGPWNEQFF. The rearrangement joins TRBV19 to TRBJ2-1; weak D call: TRBD1 (5 bases). The CDR3 runs to 13 residues. The germline V and J ends were trimmed by 7 bases and 7 bases, with 14 bases remaining between them. Looked up from germline, CDR1 is LNHDA and CDR2 is SQIVND (reference sequence).

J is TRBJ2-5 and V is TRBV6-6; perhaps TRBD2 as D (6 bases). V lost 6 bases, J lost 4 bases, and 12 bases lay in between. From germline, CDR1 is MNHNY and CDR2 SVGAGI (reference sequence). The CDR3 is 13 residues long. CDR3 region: CASRGKEGETQYF. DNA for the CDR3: TGTGCCAGCAGGGGAAAGGAGGGAGAGACCCAGTACTTC.

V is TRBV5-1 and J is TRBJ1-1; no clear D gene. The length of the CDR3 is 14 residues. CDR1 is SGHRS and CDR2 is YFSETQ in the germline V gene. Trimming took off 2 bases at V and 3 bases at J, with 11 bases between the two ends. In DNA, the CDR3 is TGCGCCAGCAGCTTAGGAAGTGGGCACACTGAAGCTTTCTTT. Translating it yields CASSLGSGHTEAFF.

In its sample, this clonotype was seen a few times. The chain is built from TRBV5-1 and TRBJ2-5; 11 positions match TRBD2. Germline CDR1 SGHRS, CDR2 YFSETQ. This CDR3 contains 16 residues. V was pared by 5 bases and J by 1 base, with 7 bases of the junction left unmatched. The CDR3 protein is CASSIAGGIPQETQYF. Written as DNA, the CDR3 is TGCGCCAGCAGTATAGCGGGGGGGATACCCCAAGAGACCCAGTACTTC.

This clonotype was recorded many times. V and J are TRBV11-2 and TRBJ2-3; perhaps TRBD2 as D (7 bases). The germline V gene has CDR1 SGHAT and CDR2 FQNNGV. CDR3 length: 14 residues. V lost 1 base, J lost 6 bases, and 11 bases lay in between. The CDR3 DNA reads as TGTGCCAGCAGCTTAGTGGGGGGGCTGGATACGCAGTATTTT. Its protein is CASSLVGGLDTQYF. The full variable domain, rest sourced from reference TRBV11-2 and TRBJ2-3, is EAGVAQSPRYKIIEKRQSVAFWCNPISGHATLYWYQQILGQGPKLLIQFQNNGVVDDSQLPKDRFSAERLKGVDSTLKIQPAKLEDSAVYLCASSLVGGLDTQYFGPGTRLTVL.

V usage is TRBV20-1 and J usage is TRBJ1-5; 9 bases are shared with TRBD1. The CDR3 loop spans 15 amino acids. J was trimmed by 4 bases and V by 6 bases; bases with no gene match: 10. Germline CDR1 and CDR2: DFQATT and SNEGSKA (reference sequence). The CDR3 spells CSAEAPGTGNQPQHF. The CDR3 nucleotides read TGCAGTGCCGAGGCGCCTGGGACAGGGAATCAGCCCCAGCATTTT.

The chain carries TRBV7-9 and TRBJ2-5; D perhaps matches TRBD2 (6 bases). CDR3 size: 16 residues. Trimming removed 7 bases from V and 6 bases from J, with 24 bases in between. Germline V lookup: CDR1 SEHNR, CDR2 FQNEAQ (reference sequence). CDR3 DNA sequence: TGTGCCAGCACCACGTTGGGGACTTCAACAAAGAAGACCCAGTACTTC. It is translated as CASTTLGTSTKKTQYF. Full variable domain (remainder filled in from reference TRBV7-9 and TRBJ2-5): DTGVSQNPRHKITKRGQNVTFRCDPISEHNRLYWYRQTLGQGPEFLTYFQNEAQLEKSRLLSDRFSAERPKGSFSTLEIQRTEQGDSAMYLCASTTLGTSTKKTQYFGPGTRLLVL.

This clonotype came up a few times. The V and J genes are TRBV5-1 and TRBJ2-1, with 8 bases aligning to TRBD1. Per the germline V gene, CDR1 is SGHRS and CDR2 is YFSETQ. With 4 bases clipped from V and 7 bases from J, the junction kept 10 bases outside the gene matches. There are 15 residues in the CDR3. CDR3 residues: CASSPGGASPNEQFF. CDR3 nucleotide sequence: TGCGCCAGCAGCCCAGGGGGCGCAAGCCCGAATGAGCAGTTCTTC.

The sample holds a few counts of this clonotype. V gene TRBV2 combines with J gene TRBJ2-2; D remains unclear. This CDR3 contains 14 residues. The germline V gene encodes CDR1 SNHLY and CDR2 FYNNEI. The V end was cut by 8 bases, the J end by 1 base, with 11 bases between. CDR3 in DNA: TGTGCCAGCCTCACGGAAGTGAACACCGGGGAGCTGTTTTTT. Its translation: CASLTEVNTGELFF. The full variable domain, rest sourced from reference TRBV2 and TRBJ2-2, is EPEVTQTPSHQVTQMGQEVILRCVPISNHLYFYWYRQILGQKVEFLVSFYNNEISEKSEIFDDQFSVERPDGSNFTLKIRSTKLEDSAMYFCASLTEVNTGELFFGEGSRLTVL.

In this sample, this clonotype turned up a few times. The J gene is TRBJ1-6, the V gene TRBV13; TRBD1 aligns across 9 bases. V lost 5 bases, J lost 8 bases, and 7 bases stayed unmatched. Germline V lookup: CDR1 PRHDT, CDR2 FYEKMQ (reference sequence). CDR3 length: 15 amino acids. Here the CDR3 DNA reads TGTGCCAGCAGCCCCACAGGGGGCTGGGATTCACCCCTCCACTTT. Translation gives CASSPTGGWDSPLHF.

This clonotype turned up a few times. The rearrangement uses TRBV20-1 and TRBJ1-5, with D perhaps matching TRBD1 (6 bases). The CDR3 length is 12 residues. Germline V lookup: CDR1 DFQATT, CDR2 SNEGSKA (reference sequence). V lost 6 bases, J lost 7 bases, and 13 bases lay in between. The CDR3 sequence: CSAGEQGQPQHF. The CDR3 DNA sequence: TGCAGTGCAGGGGAACAGGGACAGCCCCAGCATTTT.

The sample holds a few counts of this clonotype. CDR3 DNA sequence: TGTGCCATCAGTGTGGACGGGACCTACGAGCAGTACTTC. As protein: CAISVDGTYEQYF. The chain combines TRBV10-3 with TRBJ2-7; perhaps TRBD2 as D (5 bases). The CDR3 is made up of 13 amino acids. Trimming took 4 bases from V and 2 from J, leaving 9 bases between them. Germline V CDR1 and CDR2: ENHRY, SYGVKD.

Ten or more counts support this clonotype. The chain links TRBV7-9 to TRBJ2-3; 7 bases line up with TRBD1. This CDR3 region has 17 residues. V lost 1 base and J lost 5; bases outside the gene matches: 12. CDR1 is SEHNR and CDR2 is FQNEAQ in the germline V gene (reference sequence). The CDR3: CASSLDKTTGWGDTQYF. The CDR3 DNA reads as TGTGCCAGCAGCTTAGACAAAACGACAGGGTGGGGAGATACGCAGTATTTT.

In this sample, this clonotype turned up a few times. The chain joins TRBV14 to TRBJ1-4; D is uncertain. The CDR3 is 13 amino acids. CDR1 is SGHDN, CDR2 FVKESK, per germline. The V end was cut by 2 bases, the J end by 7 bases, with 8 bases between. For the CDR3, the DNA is TGTGCCAGCAGCCAAATGGGATTTGAAAAACTGTTTTTT. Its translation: CASSQMGFEKLFF.

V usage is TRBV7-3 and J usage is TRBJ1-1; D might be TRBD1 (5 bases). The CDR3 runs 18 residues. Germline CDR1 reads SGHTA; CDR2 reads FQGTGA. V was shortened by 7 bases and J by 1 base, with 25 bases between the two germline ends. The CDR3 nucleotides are TGTGCCAGCAACCTTAAAGGGTGGGCAGGGCCTGCGAACACTGAAGCTTTCTTT. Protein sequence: CASNLKGWAGPANTEAFF.

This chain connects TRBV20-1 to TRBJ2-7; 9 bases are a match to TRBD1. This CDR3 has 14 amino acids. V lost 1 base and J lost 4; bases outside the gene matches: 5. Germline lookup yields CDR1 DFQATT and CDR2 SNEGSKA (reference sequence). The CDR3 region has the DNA TGCAGTGCTAGAGGCCGACAGGGGGAGTACGAGCAGTACTTC. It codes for CSARGRQGEYEQYF.

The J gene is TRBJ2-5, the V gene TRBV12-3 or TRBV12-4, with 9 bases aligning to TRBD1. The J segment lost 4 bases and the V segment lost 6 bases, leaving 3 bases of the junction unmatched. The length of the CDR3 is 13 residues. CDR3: CASSQTGGETQYF. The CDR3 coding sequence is TGTGCCAGCAGCCAGACAGGGGGAGAGACCCAGTACTTC.

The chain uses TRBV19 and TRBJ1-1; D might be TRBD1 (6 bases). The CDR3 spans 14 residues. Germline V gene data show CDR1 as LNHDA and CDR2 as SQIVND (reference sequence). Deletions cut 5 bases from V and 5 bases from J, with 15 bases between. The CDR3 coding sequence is TGTGCCAGTAGTGCCGGGGGGGGCTTTACTGAAGCTTTCTTT. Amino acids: CASSAGGGFTEAFF.

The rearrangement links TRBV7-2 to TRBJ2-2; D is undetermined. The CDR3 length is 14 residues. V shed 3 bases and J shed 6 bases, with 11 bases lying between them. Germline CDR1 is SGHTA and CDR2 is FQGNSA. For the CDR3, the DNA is TGTGCCAGCAGCTTTGATTGGTCGCCCGGGGAGCTGTTTTTT. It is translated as CASSFDWSPGELFF.

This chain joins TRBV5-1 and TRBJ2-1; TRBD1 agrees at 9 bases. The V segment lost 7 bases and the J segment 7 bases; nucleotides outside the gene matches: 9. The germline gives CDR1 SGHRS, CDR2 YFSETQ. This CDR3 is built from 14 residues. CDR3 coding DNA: TGCGCCAGCTCGGACAGGGGCGGTTGGAATGAGCAGTTCTTC. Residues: CASSDRGGWNEQFF.

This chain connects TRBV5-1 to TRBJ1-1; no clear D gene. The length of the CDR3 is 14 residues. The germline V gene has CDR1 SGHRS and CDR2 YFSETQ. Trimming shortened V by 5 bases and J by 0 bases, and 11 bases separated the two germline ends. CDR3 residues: CASRGRRMNTEAFF. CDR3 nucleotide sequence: TGCGCCAGCAGAGGTAGGAGGATGAACACTGAAGCTTTCTTT.

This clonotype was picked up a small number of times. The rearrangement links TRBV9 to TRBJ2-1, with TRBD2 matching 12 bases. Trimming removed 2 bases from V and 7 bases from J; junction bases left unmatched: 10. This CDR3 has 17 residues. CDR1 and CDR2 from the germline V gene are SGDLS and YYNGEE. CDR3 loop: CASSVPALAGGPNEQFF. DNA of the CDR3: TGTGCCAGCAGCGTCCCCGCCCTAGCGGGGGGGCCAAATGAGCAGTTCTTC.

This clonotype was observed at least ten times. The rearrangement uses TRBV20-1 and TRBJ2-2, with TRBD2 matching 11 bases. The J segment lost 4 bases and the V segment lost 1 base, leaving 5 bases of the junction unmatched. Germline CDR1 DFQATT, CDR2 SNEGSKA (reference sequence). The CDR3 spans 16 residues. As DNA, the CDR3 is TGCAGTGCTAGAGGGTCTAGCGGGGGGCTCACCGGGGAGCTGTTTTTT. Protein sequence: CSARGSSGGLTGELFF.

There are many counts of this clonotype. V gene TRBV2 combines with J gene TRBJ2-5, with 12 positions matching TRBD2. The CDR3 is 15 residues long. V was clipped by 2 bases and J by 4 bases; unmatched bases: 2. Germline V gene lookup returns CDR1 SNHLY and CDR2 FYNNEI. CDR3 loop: CASSEILAGGETQYF. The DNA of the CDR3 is TGTGCCAGCAGTGAAATACTAGCGGGGGGAGAGACCCAGTACTTC.

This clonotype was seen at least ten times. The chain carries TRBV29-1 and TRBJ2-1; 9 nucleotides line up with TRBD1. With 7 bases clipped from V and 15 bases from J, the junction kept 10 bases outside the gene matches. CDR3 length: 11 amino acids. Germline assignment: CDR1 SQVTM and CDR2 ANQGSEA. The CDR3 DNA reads TGCAGCGCTCCCACGACAGGGGGTGGGTTCTTC. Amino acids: CSAPTTGGGFF.

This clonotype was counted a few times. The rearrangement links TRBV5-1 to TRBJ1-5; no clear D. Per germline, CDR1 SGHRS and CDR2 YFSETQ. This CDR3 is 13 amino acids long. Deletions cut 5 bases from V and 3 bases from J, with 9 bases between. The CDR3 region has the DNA TGCGCCAGCAGTTCAGAACTCAATCAGCCCCAGCATTTT. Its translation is CASSSELNQPQHF.